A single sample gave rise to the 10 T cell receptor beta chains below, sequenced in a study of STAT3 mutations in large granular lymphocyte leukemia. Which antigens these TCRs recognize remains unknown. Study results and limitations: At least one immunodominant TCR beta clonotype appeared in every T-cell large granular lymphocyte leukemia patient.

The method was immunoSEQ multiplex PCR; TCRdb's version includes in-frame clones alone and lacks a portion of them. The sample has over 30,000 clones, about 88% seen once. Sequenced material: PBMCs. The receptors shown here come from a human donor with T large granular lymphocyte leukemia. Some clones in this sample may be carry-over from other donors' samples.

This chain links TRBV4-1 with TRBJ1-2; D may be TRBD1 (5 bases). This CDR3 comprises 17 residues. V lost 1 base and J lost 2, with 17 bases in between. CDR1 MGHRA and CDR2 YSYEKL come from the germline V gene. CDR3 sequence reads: CASSQGLHPGTNYGYTF. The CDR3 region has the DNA TGCGCCAGCAGCCAAGGCCTCCACCCGGGGACCAACTATGGCTACACCTTC.

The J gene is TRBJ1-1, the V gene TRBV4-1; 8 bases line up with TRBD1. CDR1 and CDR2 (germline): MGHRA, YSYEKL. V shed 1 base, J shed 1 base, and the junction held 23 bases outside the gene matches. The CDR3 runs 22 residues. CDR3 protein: CASSQVRLGQGGFPKWNTEAFF. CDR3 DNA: TGCGCCAGCAGCCAAGTCCGACTTGGACAGGGAGGTTTCCCAAAGTGGAACACTGAAGCTTTCTTT.

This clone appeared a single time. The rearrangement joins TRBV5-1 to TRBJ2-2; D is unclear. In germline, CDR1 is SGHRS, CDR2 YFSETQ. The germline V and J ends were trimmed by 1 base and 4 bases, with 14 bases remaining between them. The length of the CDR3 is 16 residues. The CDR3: CASSLIQPEATGELFF. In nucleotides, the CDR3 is TGCGCCAGCAGCTTGATACAACCAGAAGCCACCGGGGAGCTGTTTTTT.

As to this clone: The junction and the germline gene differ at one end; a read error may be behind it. CDR3 nucleotides: TGTGCCAGCAGTTTGGAGGGAGAGACCCAGTACTTC. Translation: CASSLEGETQYF. The chain joins TRBV5-4 to TRBJ2-5, with D possibly TRBD2 on 6 matching bases. The length of the CDR3 is 12 residues. Germline V CDR1 and CDR2: SGHNT, YYREEE (reference sequence).

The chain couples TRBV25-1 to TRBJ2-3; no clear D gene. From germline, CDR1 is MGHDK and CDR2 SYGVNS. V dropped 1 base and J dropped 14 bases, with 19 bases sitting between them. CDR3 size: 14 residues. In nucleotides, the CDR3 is TGTGCCAGCAGTGAATCTGGCCAGCCGTCGTCTACGTATTTT. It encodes CASSESGQPSSTYF.

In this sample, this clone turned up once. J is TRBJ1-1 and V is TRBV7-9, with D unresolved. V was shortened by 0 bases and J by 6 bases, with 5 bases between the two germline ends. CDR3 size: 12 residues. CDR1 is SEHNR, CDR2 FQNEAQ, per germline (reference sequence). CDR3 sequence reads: CASSLAVAEAFF. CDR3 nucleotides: TGTGCCAGCAGCTTAGCAGTCGCTGAAGCTTTCTTT.

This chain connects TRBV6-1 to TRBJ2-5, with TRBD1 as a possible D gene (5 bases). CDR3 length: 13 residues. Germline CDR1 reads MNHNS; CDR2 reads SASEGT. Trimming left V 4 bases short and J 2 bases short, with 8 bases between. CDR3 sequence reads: CASSVQAQETQYF. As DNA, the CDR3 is TGTGCCAGCAGTGTACAGGCTCAAGAGACCCAGTACTTC.

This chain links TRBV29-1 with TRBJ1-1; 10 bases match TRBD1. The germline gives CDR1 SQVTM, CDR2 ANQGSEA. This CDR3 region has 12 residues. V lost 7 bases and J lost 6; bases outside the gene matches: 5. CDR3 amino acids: CSGGQGRAEAFF. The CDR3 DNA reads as TGCAGCGGGGGACAGGGGCGGGCTGAAGCTTTCTTT. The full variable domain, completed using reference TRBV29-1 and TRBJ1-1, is SAVISQKPSRDICQRGTSLTIQCQVDSQVTMMFWYRQQPGQSLTLIATANQGSEATYESGFVIDKFPISRPNLTFSTLTVSNMSPEDSSIYLCSGGQGRAEAFFGQGTRLTVV.

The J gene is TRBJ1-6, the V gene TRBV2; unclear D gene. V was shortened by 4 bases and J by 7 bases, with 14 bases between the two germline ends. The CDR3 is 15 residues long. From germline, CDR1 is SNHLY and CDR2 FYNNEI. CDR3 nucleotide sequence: TGTGCCAGCAGTGTGGAGGGTCTACCCAATTCACCCCTCCACTTT. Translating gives CASSVEGLPNSPLHF.

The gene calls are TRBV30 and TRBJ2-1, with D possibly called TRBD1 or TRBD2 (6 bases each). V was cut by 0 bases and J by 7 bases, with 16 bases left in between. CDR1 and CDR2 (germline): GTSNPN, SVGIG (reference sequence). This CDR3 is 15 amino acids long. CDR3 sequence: CAWSVVGGGNNEQFF. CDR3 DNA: TGTGCCTGGAGTGTAGTCGGGGGCGGTAATAATGAGCAGTTCTTC. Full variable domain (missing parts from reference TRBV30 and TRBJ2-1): SQTIHQWPATLVQPVGSPLSLECTVEGTSNPNLYWYRQAAGRGLQLLFYSVGIGQISSEVPQNLSASRPQDRQFILSSKKLLLSDSGFYLCAWSVVGGGNNEQFFGPGTRLTVL.